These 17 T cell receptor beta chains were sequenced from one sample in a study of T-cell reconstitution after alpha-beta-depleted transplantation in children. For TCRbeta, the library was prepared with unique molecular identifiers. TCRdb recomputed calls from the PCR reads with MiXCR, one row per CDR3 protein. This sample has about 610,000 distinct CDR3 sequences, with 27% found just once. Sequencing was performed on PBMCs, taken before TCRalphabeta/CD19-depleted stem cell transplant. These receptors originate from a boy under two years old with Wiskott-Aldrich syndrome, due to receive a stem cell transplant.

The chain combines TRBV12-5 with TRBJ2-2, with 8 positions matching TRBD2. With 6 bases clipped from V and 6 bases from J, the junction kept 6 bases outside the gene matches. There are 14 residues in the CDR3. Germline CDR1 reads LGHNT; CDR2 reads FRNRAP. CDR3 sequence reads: CASGWGLESGELFF. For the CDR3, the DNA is TGTGCTAGTGGCTGGGGACTAGAATCCGGGGAGCTGTTTTTT.

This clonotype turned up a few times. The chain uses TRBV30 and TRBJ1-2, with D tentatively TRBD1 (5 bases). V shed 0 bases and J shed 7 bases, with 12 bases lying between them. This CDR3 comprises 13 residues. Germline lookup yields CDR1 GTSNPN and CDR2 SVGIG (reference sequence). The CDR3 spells CAWSVGVGFGYTF. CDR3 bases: TGTGCCTGGAGTGTAGGGGTGGGCTTTGGCTACACCTTC.

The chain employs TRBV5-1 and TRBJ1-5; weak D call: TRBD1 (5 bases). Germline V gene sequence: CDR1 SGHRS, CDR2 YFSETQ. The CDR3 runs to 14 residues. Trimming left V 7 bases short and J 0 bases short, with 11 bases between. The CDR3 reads CASGGASSNQPQHF. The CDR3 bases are TGCGCCAGCGGAGGGGCAAGTAGCAATCAGCCCCAGCATTTT.

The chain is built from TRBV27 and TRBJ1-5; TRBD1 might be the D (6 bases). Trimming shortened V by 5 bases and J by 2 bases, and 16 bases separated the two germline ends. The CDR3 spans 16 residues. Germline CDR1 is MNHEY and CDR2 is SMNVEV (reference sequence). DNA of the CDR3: TGTGCCAGCAGTCCCCTTACAGGGATTCGCAATCAGCCCCAGCATTTT. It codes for CASSPLTGIRNQPQHF.

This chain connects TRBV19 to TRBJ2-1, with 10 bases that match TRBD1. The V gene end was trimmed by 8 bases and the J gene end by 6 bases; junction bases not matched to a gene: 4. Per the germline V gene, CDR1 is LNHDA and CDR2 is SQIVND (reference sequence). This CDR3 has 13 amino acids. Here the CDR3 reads CASDRGRRNEQFF. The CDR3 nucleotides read TGTGCCAGTGACAGGGGGCGACGCAATGAGCAGTTCTTC.

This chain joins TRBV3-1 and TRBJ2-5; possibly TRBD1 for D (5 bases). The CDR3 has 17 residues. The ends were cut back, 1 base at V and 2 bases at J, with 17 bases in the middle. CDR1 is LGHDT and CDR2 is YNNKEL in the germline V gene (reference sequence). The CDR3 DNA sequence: TGTGCCAGCAGCCAAGGCTTTACAAGGGGCGCGCAAGAGACCCAGTACTTC. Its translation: CASSQGFTRGAQETQYF.

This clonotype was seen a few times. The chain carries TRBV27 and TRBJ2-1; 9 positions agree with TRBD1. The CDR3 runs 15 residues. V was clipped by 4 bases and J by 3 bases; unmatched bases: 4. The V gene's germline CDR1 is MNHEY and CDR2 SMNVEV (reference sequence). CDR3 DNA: TGTGCCAGCAGTTCTGACAGGGGGAGCTACAATGAGCAGTTCTTC. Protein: CASSSDRGSYNEQFF.

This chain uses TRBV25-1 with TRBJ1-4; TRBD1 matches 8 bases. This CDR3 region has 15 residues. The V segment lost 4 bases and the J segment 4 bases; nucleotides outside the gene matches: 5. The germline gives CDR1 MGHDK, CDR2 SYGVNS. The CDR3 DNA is TGTGCCAGCAGTGGCTGGACAGGGATTAATGAAAAACTGTTTTTT. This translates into CASSGWTGINEKLFF.

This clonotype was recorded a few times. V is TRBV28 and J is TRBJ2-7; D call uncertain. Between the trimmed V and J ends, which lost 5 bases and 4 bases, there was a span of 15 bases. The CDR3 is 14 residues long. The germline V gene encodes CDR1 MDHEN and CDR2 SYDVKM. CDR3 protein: CASSPLESLYEQYF. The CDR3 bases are TGTGCCAGCAGTCCTTTAGAAAGCCTATACGAGCAGTACTTC.

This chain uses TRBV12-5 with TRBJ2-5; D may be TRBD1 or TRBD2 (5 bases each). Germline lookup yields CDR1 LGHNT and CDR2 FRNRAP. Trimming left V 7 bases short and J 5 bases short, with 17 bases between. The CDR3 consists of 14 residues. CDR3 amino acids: CASVLPGLGETQYF. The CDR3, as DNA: TGTGCTAGTGTCCTTCCGGGGCTCGGGGAGACCCAGTACTTC. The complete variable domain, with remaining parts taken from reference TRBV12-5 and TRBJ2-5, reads DARVTQTPRHKVTEMGQEVTMRCQPILGHNTVFWYRQTMMQGLELLAYFRNRAPLDDSGMPKDRFSAEMPDATLATLKIQPSEPRDSAVYFCASVLPGLGETQYFGPGTRLLVL.

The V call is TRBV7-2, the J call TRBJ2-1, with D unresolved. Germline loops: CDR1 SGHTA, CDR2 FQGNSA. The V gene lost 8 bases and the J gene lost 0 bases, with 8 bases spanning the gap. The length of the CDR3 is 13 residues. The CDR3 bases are TGTGCCAGCCGACCGAGCTCCTACAATGAGCAGTTCTTC. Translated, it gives CASRPSSYNEQFF.

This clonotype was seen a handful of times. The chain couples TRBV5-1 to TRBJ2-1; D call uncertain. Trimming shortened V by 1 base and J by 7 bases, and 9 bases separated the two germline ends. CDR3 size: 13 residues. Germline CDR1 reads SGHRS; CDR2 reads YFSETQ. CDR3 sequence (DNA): TGCGCCAGCAGCTTGACGGGCCCTAATGAGCAGTTCTTC. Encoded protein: CASSLTGPNEQFF.

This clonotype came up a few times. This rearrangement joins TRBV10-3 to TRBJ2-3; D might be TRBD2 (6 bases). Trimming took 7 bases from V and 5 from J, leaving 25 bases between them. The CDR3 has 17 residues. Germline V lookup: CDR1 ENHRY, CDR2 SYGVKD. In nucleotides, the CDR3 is TGTGCCATCAATTTCCGCGCGGGGCGGACCAGAGAAGATACGCAGTATTTT. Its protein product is CAINFRAGRTREDTQYF.

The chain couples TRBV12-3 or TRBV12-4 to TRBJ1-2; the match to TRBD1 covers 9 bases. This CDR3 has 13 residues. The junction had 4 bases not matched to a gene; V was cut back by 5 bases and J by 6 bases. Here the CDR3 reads CASSQQGADGYTF. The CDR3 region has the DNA TGTGCCAGCAGTCAACAGGGGGCCGATGGCTACACCTTC.

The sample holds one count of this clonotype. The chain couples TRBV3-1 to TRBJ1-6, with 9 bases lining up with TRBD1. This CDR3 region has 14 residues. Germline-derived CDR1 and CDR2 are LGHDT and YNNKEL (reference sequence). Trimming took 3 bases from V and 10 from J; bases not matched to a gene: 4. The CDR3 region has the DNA TGTGCCAGCAGCCATTCTACAGGGGGCTCACCCCTCCACTTT. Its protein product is CASSHSTGGSPLHF.

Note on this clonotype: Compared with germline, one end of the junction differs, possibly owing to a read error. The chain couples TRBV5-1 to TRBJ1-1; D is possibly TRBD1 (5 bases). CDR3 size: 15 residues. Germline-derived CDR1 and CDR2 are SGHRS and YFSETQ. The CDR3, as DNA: TGCACCAGCAGCTTGTTGGGGCCAGAGAACACTGAAGCTTTCTTT. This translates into CTSSLLGPENTEAFF.

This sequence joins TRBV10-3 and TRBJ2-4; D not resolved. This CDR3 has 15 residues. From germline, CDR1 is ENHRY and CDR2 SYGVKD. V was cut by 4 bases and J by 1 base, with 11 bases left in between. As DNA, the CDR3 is TGTGCCATCAGTGCTGGAGTGCTGGCCAAAAACATTCAGTACTTC. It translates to CAISAGVLAKNIQYF.